This TCR beta chain stems from a study of post-analysis software for immune sequencing data. Overall study: Secondary progressive, relapsing-remitting and progressive-relapsing multiple sclerosis were among the included disease courses. General study results and limits: Clustering by F measure revealed strong co-clustering among samples prepared together in one batch. Compared with controls, patients showed significantly lower normalized Chao1 diversity. Higher frequency in patients than in controls was seen for roughly five TRBV segments, with TRBV5-6, TRBV5-1 and TRBV20-1 among them.

As to this clonotype: Its antigen is unknown.

Each TCR beta cDNA library carried unique molecular identifiers. TCRdb processed the PCR reads anew with MiXCR; each CDR3 protein has one entry. The sample has roughly 620,000 distinct CDR3 sequences, roughly 45% seen once. Trimming at V came to 6 bases and at J to 9 bases, leaving 7 bases not matched to a gene. CDR3 length: 12 residues. CDR1 SQVTM and CDR2 ANQGSEA come from the germline V gene. V gene TRBV29-1 combines with J gene TRBJ1-1, with 10 bases that match TRBD1. The receptor was isolated from a girl aged 10 to 17 with multiple sclerosis. Specimen: blood. Written as DNA, the CDR3 is TGCAGCGTGGGGGGGACAGGGGAGAAAGCTTTCTTT. It is translated as CSVGGTGEKAFF.